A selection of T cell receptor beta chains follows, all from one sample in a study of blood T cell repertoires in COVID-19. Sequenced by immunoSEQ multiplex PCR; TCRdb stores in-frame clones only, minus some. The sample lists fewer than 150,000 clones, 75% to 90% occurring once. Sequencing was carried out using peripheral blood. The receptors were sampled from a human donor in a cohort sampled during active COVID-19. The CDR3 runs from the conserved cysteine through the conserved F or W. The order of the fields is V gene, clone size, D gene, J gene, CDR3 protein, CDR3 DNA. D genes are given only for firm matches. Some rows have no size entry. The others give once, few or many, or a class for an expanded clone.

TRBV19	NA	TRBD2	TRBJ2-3	CASSPSLAGSDTQYF	TGTGCCAGTAGTCCTTCGCTAGCGGGGTCAGATACGCAGTATTTT
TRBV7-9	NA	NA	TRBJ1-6	CASSRGTNNSPLHF	TGTGCCAGCAGCCGAGGGACTAACAATTCACCCCTCCACTTT
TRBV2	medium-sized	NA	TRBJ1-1	CARESGGDTEAFF	TGTGCCAGAGAGAGCGGGGGGGACACTGAAGCTTTCTTT
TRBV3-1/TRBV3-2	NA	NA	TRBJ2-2	CASSQFAVGELFF	TGTGCCAGCAGCCAATTCGCGGTTGGGGAGCTGTTTTTT
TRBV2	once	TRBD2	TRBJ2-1	CASSGGGYNNEQFF	TGTGCCAGCAGTGGGGGGGGGTACAACAATGAGCAGTTCTTC
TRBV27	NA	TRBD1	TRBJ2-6	CASSPGQVQPRSGANVLTF	TGTGCCAGCAGCCCCGGACAGGTCCAACCGAGATCTGGGGCCAACGTCCTGACTTTC
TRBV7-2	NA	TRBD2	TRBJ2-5	CASGQRGTPQTQYF	TGTGCCAGCGGGCAGCGGGGGACCCCTCAAACCCAGTACTTC
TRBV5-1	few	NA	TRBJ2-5	CASSREETQYF	TGCGCCAGCAGCCGGGAGGAGACCCAGTACTTC
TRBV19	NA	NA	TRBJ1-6	CASSIEGQENSPLHF	TGTGCCAGTAGTATCGAGGGTCAGGAGAATTCACCCCTCCACTTT
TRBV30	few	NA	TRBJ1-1	CAWERQQNTEAFF	TGTGCCTGGGAAAGACAGCAAAACACTGAAGCTTTCTTT
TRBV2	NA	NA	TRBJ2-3	CASSETTADTQYF	TGTGCCAGCAGTGAAACCACGGCAGATACGCAGTATTTT
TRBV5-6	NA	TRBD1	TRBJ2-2	CASILQGAAGELFF	TGTGCCAGCATCCTACAGGGGGCCGCCGGGGAGCTGTTTTTT
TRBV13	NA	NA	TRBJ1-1	CASSLETGTSEAFF	TGTGCCAGCAGCCTCGAAACAGGGACGAGTGAAGCTTTCTTT
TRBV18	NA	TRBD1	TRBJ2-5	CASSRDRGRETQYF	TGTGCCAGCTCACGCGACAGGGGGCGGGAGACCCAGTACTTC
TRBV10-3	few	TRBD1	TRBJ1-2	CAISEDRVDGYTF	TGTGCCATCAGTGAGGACAGGGTGGATGGCTACACCTTC
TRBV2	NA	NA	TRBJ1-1	CASSANREGTEAFF	TGTGCCAGCAGTGCAAACAGGGAAGGCACTGAAGCTTTCTTT
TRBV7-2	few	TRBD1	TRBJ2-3	CASSHDRGRTDTQYF	TGTGCCAGCAGCCACGACAGGGGTCGGACAGATACGCAGTATTTT
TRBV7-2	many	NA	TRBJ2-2	CASSRAPSYPGELFF	TGTGCCAGCAGCCGCGCCCCTAGTTACCCCGGGGAGCTGTTTTTT
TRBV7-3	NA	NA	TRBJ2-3	CASSLRAGMDTQYF	TGTGCCAGCAGCTTACGGGCGGGGATGGATACGCAGTATTTT
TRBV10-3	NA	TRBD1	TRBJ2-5	CASMVGTAETQYF	TGTGCCAGTATGGTTGGGACAGCAGAGACCCAGTACTTC
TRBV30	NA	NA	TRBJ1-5	CAWRGHRNQPQHF	TGTGCCTGGAGGGGACACAGGAATCAGCCCCAGCATTTT